This T cell receptor beta chain is from a study of blood T cell repertoires in COVID-19. Whole-study context: In each case, the material was cDNA or gDNA derived from T cells, B-cell-depleted T cells, or PBMCs.

Under the authors' procedure: Amplified reference gene primers provided the basis for estimating nucleated cell counts. Sequenced by immunoSEQ multiplex PCR; TCRdb stores in-frame clones only, minus some. The DNA was the basis for D and trimming; V, J and clone size are from that table. The sample holds 160,000 or so clones, 80% seen once. The V end was cut by 4 bases, the J end by 4 bases, with 14 bases between. Germline CDR1 reads SGHRS; CDR2 reads YFSETQ. The CDR3 is 14 amino acids. The specimen sequenced was PBMCs or T cells enriched from blood (not recorded which). The gene calls are TRBV5-1 and TRBJ1-1, with a possible D match to TRBD1 (6 bases). This TCR was sampled from a man in his forties or fifties who had recovered from COVID-19. The DNA for the CDR3 is TGCGCCAGCAGCGGGCAGGGGCAAGGCACTGAAGCTTTCTTT. Translating it yields CASSGQGQGTEAFF.